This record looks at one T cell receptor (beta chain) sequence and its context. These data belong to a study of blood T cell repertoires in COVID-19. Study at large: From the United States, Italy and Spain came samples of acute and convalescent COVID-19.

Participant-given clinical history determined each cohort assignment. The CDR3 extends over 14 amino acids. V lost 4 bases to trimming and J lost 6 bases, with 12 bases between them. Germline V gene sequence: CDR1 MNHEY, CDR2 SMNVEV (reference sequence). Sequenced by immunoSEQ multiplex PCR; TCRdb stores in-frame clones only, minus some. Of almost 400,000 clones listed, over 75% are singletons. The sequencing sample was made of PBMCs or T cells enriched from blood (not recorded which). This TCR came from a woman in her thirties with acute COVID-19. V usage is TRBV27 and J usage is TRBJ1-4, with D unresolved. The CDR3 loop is CASSSGLYDEKLFF. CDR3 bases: TGTGCCAGCAGTTCAGGCTTGTATGATGAAAAACTGTTTTTT. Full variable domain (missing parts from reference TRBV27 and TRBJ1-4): EAQVTQNPRYLITVTGKKLTVTCSQNMNHEYMSWYRQDPGLGLRQIYYSMNVEVTDKGDVPEGYKVSRKEKRNFPLILESPSPNQTSLYFCASSSGLYDEKLFFGSGTQLSVL.